The 15 T cell receptor beta chains reported below all come from one sample, sequenced in a study of blood T cell repertoires in COVID-19. Generated by immunoSEQ multiplex PCR, the TCRdb table keeps only in-frame clones and is missing some. The sample has fewer than 300,000 clones, approximately 88% seen once. The sequencing input was peripheral blood. These receptors were collected from a man between 18 and 29 years old with active or convalescent COVID-19.

The V call is TRBV11-2, the J call TRBJ1-2, with 9 bases fitting TRBD1. The junction had 2 bases not matched to a gene; V was cut back by 3 bases and J by 6 bases. Germline lookup yields CDR1 SGHAT and CDR2 FQNNGV. The CDR3 is made up of 13 amino acids. In nucleotides, the CDR3 is TGTGCCAGCAGCTTTGGGACAGGGCATGGCTACACCTTC. As protein: CASSFGTGHGYTF.

The rearrangement uses TRBV6-6 and TRBJ1-1; the D gene is possibly TRBD1 (5 bases). In germline, CDR1 is MNHNY, CDR2 SVGAGI (reference sequence). V lost 5 bases to trimming and J lost 9 bases, with 16 bases between them. This CDR3 contains 13 residues. The CDR3 loop reads CASSPLGGGKAFF. CDR3 in DNA: TGTGCCAGCAGTCCCTTGGGGGGTGGCAAAGCTTTCTTT.

On this clone: The sample carries other DNA sequences with the same CDR3. CDR3 sequence: CASSPGQLNTEAFF. The CDR3 DNA sequence: TGTGCCAGCTCGCCCGGACAGCTGAACACTGAAGCTTTCTTT. The chain links TRBV18 to TRBJ1-1; tentatively, D is TRBD1 (6 bases). The V gene's germline CDR1 is KGHSH and CDR2 LQKENI. Trimming took 6 bases from V and 0 from J, leaving 11 bases between them. This CDR3 comprises 14 residues.

This chain connects TRBV4-1 to TRBJ1-6; 7 bases are a match to TRBD1. Trimming at V came to 1 base and at J to 6 bases, leaving 3 bases not matched to a gene. There are 15 residues in the CDR3. Germline CDR1 is MGHRA and CDR2 is YSYEKL. The CDR3 bases are TGCGCCAGCAGCCAAGGACAGGGAAGTAATTCACCCCTCCACTTT. This gives the protein CASSQGQGSNSPLHF.

The chain is built from TRBV11-2 and TRBJ2-1; perhaps TRBD2 as D (7 bases). V gave up 7 bases and J gave up 4 bases, with 17 bases separating them. This CDR3 region has 15 residues. The germline gives CDR1 SGHAT, CDR2 FQNNGV. The DNA of the CDR3 is TGTGCCAGCACCCTAGGGGGGGGCTCATACAATGAGCAGTTCTTC. Translated: CASTLGGGSYNEQFF. Full variable domain (missing parts from reference TRBV11-2 and TRBJ2-1): EAGVAQSPRYKIIEKRQSVAFWCNPISGHATLYWYQQILGQGPKLLIQFQNNGVVDDSQLPKDRFSAERLKGVDSTLKIQPAKLEDSAVYLCASTLGGGSYNEQFFGPGTRLTVL.

The chain carries TRBV5-6 and TRBJ2-7; 8 nucleotides align to TRBD2. The V gene's germline CDR1 is SGHDT and CDR2 YYEEEE. V shed 4 bases, J shed 4 bases, and the junction held 7 bases outside the gene matches. This CDR3 is 14 amino acids long. CDR3 bases: TGTGCCAGCAGCACGGGGGGGGGCCCATACGAGCAGTACTTC. It codes for CASSTGGGPYEQYF.

The chain is built from TRBV4-1 and TRBJ2-1; TRBD2 matches 11 bases. This CDR3 contains 16 residues. Germline CDR1 is MGHRA and CDR2 is YSYEKL. V gave up 3 bases and J gave up 7 bases; unmatched junction bases: 8. The CDR3 sequence is CASSQLVAGGRNEQFF. CDR3 coding DNA: TGCGCCAGCAGCCAGCTCGTAGCGGGGGGGCGAAATGAGCAGTTCTTC.

The rearrangement links TRBV29-1 to TRBJ2-2; TRBD2 is a possible D gene (5 bases). The CDR3 spans 16 residues. V was pared by 4 bases and J by 3 bases, with 18 bases between. CDR1 is SQVTM and CDR2 is ANQGSEA in the germline V gene. The CDR3 DNA follows: TGCAGCGTTGCCGGGGTTCTTCCCGGGGACACCGGGGAGCTGTTTTTT. Residues: CSVAGVLPGDTGELFF.

This chain connects TRBV24-1 to TRBJ2-3, with 10 positions matching TRBD1. V lost 4 bases to trimming and J lost 1 base; unmatched junction nucleotides: 7. Germline-derived CDR1 and CDR2 are KGHDR and SFDVKD. This CDR3 has 17 residues. In nucleotides, the CDR3 is TGTGCCACCAGTGACCCTCGGACAGGGGGTGGCACAGATACGCAGTATTTT. Its protein product is CATSDPRTGGGTDTQYF.

The V gene is TRBV7-3, the J gene TRBJ2-5, with D maybe TRBD2 (5 bases). V was trimmed by 2 bases and J by 2 bases, leaving 12 bases between them. The CDR3 totals 15 residues. CDR1 and CDR2 (germline): SGHTA, FQGTGA. CDR3 nucleotide sequence: TGTGCCAGCAGCTTAGAGGAGAGGGAGCAAGAGACCCAGTACTTC. Its translation is CASSLEEREQETQYF.

This clone came up once. This CDR3 reads CASSEGQLGFGYTF. Here the CDR3 DNA reads TGCGCCAGCAGCGAGGGACAACTAGGATTTGGCTACACCTTC. The V and J genes are TRBV5-1 and TRBJ1-2, with a weak D call TRBD1 (6 bases). Germline V gives CDR1 SGHRS, CDR2 YFSETQ. The CDR3 sequence is 14 residues long. V lost 4 bases and J 7 bases, leaving 17 bases between the germline ends.

This clone was recorded a few times. The rearrangement joins TRBV9 to TRBJ1-5; TRBD1 is a possible D gene (6 bases). Trimming shortened V by 3 bases and J by 8 bases, and 15 bases separated the two germline ends. The CDR3 consists of 14 residues. Per the germline V gene, CDR1 is SGDLS and CDR2 is YYNGEE. The CDR3 DNA is TGTGCCAGCAGCGGTACGACAGGCCCGGAGCCCCAGCATTTT. Its translation: CASSGTTGPEPQHF.

There are many counts of this clone. This chain connects TRBV28 to TRBJ1-1; the D is unclear. Germline-derived CDR1 and CDR2 are MDHEN and SYDVKM. V shed 6 bases and J shed 9 bases, with 14 bases lying between them. CDR3 length equals 12 residues. The CDR3 reads CASSQLTTQAFF. Here the CDR3 DNA reads TGTGCCAGCAGCCAATTGACAACCCAAGCTTTCTTT.

A few counts support this clone. The chain uses TRBV4-3 and TRBJ2-3; possibly TRBD1 for D (6 bases). The length of the CDR3 is 16 residues. CDR1 is LGHNA, CDR2 YSLEER, per germline. Between the trimmed V and J ends, which lost 0 bases and 4 bases, there was a span of 14 bases. Here the CDR3 reads CASSQDLGRGADTQYF. DNA of the CDR3: TGCGCCAGCAGCCAAGATTTAGGCAGGGGTGCAGATACGCAGTATTTT.

This chain joins TRBV5-4 and TRBJ2-3; 8 bases line up with TRBD2. CDR1 SGHNT and CDR2 YYREEE come from the germline V gene (reference sequence). V shed 5 bases and J 4 bases; nucleotides not matched to a gene: 6. The CDR3 is 14 residues long. CDR3 bases: TGTGCCAGCAGTCGTCGGGGGGGCCCAGATACGCAGTATTTT. The encoded protein is CASSRRGGPDTQYF.